Following are 2 T cell receptor beta chains from one sample sequenced in a study of immune evolution from preneoplasia to lung adenocarcinoma. Assay: immunoSEQ multiplex PCR; the TCRdb copy retains only in-frame clones and omits some. This table has roughly 40,000 clones, less than 80% appearing once. Sequencing used FFPE invasive lung adenocarcinoma tissue. Receptor source: a person aged 55 to 75 with lung adenocarcinoma.

This rearrangement joins TRBV30 to TRBJ1-5; TRBD1 matches 7 bases. The germline V gene encodes CDR1 GTSNPN and CDR2 SVGIG (reference sequence). The CDR3 is 13 residues long. J was trimmed by 6 bases and V by 7 bases; bases with no gene match: 9. CDR3 DNA: TGTGCCTTTTCAACAGGGGTAGCTCAGCCCCAGCATTTT. Translation: CAFSTGVAQPQHF.

CDR3 bases: TGTGCCAGCAGCTCAACGACCGTACCCGAGCAGTTCTTC. Residues: CASSSTTVPEQFF. This chain connects TRBV7-6 to TRBJ2-1; unclear D gene. This CDR3 contains 13 residues. V lost 4 bases, J lost 10 bases, and 14 bases lay in between. Germline CDR1 and CDR2: SGHVS and FNYEAQ.